These 11 T cell receptor beta chains were all obtained from the same sample, sequenced in a study of T cell repertoires in cytomegalovirus infection. The antigens for these receptors are not known. TCRdb independently ran MiXCR on the reads; one entry per CDR3 protein. Of a few hundred thousand distinct CDR3 sequences in the sample, about 35% were seen once. Specimen: cultured PBMCs, collected from culture after CMV antigen stimulation. All receptors derive from a human donor in good health (CMV status not recorded). Some clones in this sample may be carry-over from other donors' samples.

The V and J genes are TRBV6-1 and TRBJ2-3; TRBD2 agrees at 8 bases. The ends lost 4 bases at V and 4 bases at J; junction bases unmatched: 7. CDR3 length equals 15 residues. The germline V gene has CDR1 MNHNS and CDR2 SASEGT. For the CDR3, the DNA is TGTGCCAGCAGTGCAAGCGGGAGTGGGGCAGATACGCAGTATTTT. The encoded protein is CASSASGSGADTQYF.

The chain joins TRBV27 to TRBJ1-1, with a weak D call TRBD1 (6 bases). Trimming cost V 2 bases and J 5 bases, with 12 bases left between them. This CDR3 is 14 amino acids long. Germline V gene lookup returns CDR1 MNHEY and CDR2 SMNVEV (reference sequence). CDR3 nucleotides: TGTGCCAGCAGTTTAGGGGGCCGAACTACTGAAGCTTTCTTT. Its protein is CASSLGGRTTEAFF.

J is TRBJ2-3 and V is TRBV7-8; unclear D gene. Trimming removed 5 bases from V and 2 bases from J, with 8 bases in between. The V gene's germline CDR1 is SGHVS and CDR2 FQNEAQ. This CDR3 is 13 amino acids long. The DNA of the CDR3 is TGTGCCAGCAGCGACCCAAACACAGATACGCAGTATTTT. Protein sequence: CASSDPNTDTQYF.

This clonotype was seen ten or more times. The chain carries TRBV7-8 and TRBJ2-1; 11 bases are shared with TRBD2. The CDR3 runs 16 residues. Trimming cost V 5 bases and J 3 bases; bases outside gene matches: 6. Germline V lookup: CDR1 SGHVS, CDR2 FQNEAQ. The DNA for the CDR3 is TGTGCCAGCAGCCTACTAGCGGGAGTTCTCTACAATGAGCAGTTCTTC. Its protein product is CASSLLAGVLYNEQFF.

This clonotype was recorded a few times. The chain carries TRBV19 and TRBJ1-1; the match to TRBD1 covers 7 bases. This CDR3 is 13 amino acids long. Germline V gene data show CDR1 as LNHDA and CDR2 as SQIVND (reference sequence). J was trimmed by 4 bases and V by 5 bases; bases with no gene match: 4. CDR3 sequence: CASSFPGGTEAFF. The DNA for the CDR3 is TGTGCCAGTAGTTTTCCAGGGGGCACTGAAGCTTTCTTT.

This clonotype was found many times. The chain uses TRBV5-4 and TRBJ1-3; a possible D gene is TRBD1 (5 bases). This CDR3 region has 14 residues. Per germline, CDR1 SGHNT and CDR2 YYREEE (reference sequence). Trimming stripped 4 bases from V and 3 bases from J, with 11 bases between. The CDR3: CASSRGGNGNTIYF. In DNA form, the CDR3 reads TGTGCCAGCAGCCGGGGGGGGAATGGAAACACCATATATTTT.

Notes on this clonotype: At one end, the junction sequence differs from germline, possibly due to a read error. The chain recombines TRBV29-1 with TRBJ2-3; TRBD2 might be the D (7 bases). The germline CDR1 and CDR2 sequences are SQVTM and ANQGSEA. The CDR3 contains 11 residues. The CDR3 DNA is TGTGGGGGGGCTTACACAGATACGCAGTATTTT. This codes for CGGAYTDTQYF.

The chain has TRBV6-6 and TRBJ1-6; 10 nucleotides align to TRBD1. Germline assignment: CDR1 MNHNY and CDR2 SVGAGI (reference sequence). The CDR3 has 14 residues. The V segment lost 10 bases and the J segment 8 bases; nucleotides outside the gene matches: 8. CDR3 nucleotide sequence: TGTGCCATCCAGACAGGGGGCGTGTATTCACCCCTCCACTTT. Protein product: CAIQTGGVYSPLHF.

The chain combines TRBV20-1 with TRBJ1-2; D possibly corresponds to TRBD1 (6 bases). The CDR3 is 14 residues long. Germline-derived CDR1 and CDR2 are DFQATT and SNEGSKA (reference sequence). V was cut by 0 bases and J by 3 bases, with 11 bases left in between. Here the CDR3 DNA reads TGCAGTGCTAGAGATCCGGCAGGGGACTATGGCTACACCTTC. The encoded protein is CSARDPAGDYGYTF.

This clonotype was seen only a few times. V is TRBV7-2 and J is TRBJ1-3, with a tentative D call TRBD1 (6 bases). V lost 6 bases and J lost 4, with 13 bases in between. Germline V CDR1 and CDR2: SGHTA, FQGNSA. There are 14 residues in the CDR3. Here the CDR3 DNA reads TGTGCCAGCAGTTCCCAGGGGCCGGGAAACACCATATATTTT. Its protein is CASSSQGPGNTIYF.

There are a few counts of this clonotype. This sequence joins TRBV28 and TRBJ2-5, with D tentatively TRBD1 (6 bases). The ends were cut back, 7 bases at V and 6 bases at J, with 15 bases in the middle. CDR1 is MDHEN and CDR2 is SYDVKM in the germline V gene. The CDR3 spans 13 residues. The chain's CDR3 is CASTGTGTQTQYF. As DNA, the CDR3 is TGTGCCAGCACCGGAACAGGGACCCAGACCCAGTACTTC.